The next 27 T cell receptor beta chains were all read from a single sample in a study of cytomegalovirus exposure and HLA in healthy donors. Amplification used 60 Vbeta primers and 13 Jbeta primers. Repertoires were generated with immunoSEQ multiplex PCR, while TCRdb's copy carries only in-frame clones and drops some. The sample contains some 93,000 clones, about four fifths of which appear only once. Sequencing was performed on PBMCs. All receptors come from a woman aged 40 to 50 in good health and CMV-seronegative.

About this clone: Relative to the germline gene, one junction end is altered; a read error may explain this. This sequence joins TRBV4-1 and TRBJ1-1; D not resolved. The CDR3 runs 14 residues. Germline V CDR1 and CDR2: MGHRA, YSYEKL. DNA of the CDR3: TGTGCCAGCAGCCAAGAGTCCGTGAACACTGAAGCTTTCTTT. Protein: CASSQESVNTEAFF.

The V gene is TRBV14, the J gene TRBJ1-2; TRBD1 aligns across 9 bases. Losses at the gene ends were 3 bases for V and 8 bases for J; bases not matched to a gene: 7. Germline CDR1 and CDR2: SGHDN and FVKESK. The length of the CDR3 is 14 residues. The DNA of the CDR3 is TGTGCCAGCAGCCAGCGGGACAGGGTAGAAGGCTACACCTTC. Encoded protein: CASSQRDRVEGYTF.

The chain uses TRBV4-2 and TRBJ2-1; D ambiguous. In germline, CDR1 is LGHNA, CDR2 YNFKEQ. V was pared by 2 bases and J by 8 bases, with 10 bases between. This CDR3 is 13 amino acids long. The CDR3 DNA reads TGTGCCAGCAGCCAAAAACAGATTGATGAGCAGTTCTTC. The encoded protein is CASSQKQIDEQFF.

The J gene is TRBJ1-5, the V gene TRBV5-6, with 8 bases matching TRBD1. This CDR3 is 15 amino acids long. Germline-derived CDR1 and CDR2 are SGHDT and YYEEEE. The V and J ends lost 3 bases and 4 bases, in that order; junction bases with no gene match: 6. CDR3 bases: TGTGCCAGCAGCTCCTATGACAGGGGTAATCAGCCCCAGCATTTT. Its protein is CASSSYDRGNQPQHF.

This clone was observed a single time. V and J are TRBV4-2 and TRBJ2-5; the match to TRBD2 covers 7 bases. Trimming at V came to 0 bases and at J to 5 bases, leaving 6 bases not matched to a gene. The germline V gene encodes CDR1 LGHNA and CDR2 YNFKEQ. The CDR3 is made up of 15 amino acids. CDR3 nucleotides: TGTGCCAGCAGCCAAGATCAAAGCGGGGAGGAGACCCAGTACTTC. Protein product: CASSQDQSGEETQYF.

V gene TRBV5-1 combines with J gene TRBJ1-2, with 11 positions matching TRBD1. Germline trimming cut 3 bases from V and 4 bases from J; bases unmatched to any gene: 5. CDR3 length: 15 amino acids. The germline V gene encodes CDR1 SGHRS and CDR2 YFSETQ. CDR3 sequence reads: CASSWGQGVGYGYTF. The CDR3 coding sequence is TGCGCCAGCAGCTGGGGACAGGGGGTTGGCTATGGCTACACCTTC.

This clone was counted between two and nine times. This sequence joins TRBV10-3 and TRBJ1-1, with D possibly being TRBD1 (6 bases). This CDR3 spans 11 amino acids. Germline values: CDR1 ENHRY, CDR2 SYGVKD. The V and J ends lost 11 bases and 1 base respectively, with 8 bases between them. The CDR3 spells CASTGNTEAFF. The CDR3 DNA reads TGTGCCTCGACAGGGAACACTGAAGCTTTCTTT.

The chain joins TRBV27 to TRBJ2-4, with 7 bases lining up with TRBD2. CDR3 length equals 14 residues. Germline CDR1 MNHEY, CDR2 SMNVEV (reference sequence). Trimming cost V 2 bases and J 6 bases; bases outside gene matches: 4. The DNA for the CDR3 is TGTGCCAGCAGTTTAAAGCGGGATGGAAACATTCAGTACTTC. Translated, it gives CASSLKRDGNIQYF.

The chain combines TRBV2 with TRBJ2-1; D is possibly TRBD1 or TRBD2 (5 bases each). Germline V gives CDR1 SNHLY, CDR2 FYNNEI. Trimming removed 4 bases from V and 7 bases from J, with 14 bases in between. The CDR3 has 14 amino acids. The CDR3 is CASSGAAGLNEQFF. CDR3 nucleotides: TGTGCCAGCAGTGGAGCGGCAGGGTTAAATGAGCAGTTCTTC.

The chain uses TRBV28 and TRBJ2-2; D may be TRBD2 (6 bases). V dropped 6 bases and J dropped 0 bases, with 8 bases sitting between them. Per the germline V gene, CDR1 is MDHEN and CDR2 is SYDVKM. This CDR3 region has 14 residues. The CDR3 sequence is CASRLATNTGELFF. Written as DNA, the CDR3 is TGTGCCAGCAGACTAGCTACGAACACCGGGGAGCTGTTTTTT. Drawing the rest from reference TRBV28 and TRBJ2-2, the complete variable domain is DVKVTQSSRYLVKRTGEKVFLECVQDMDHENMFWYRQDPGLGLRLIYFSYDVKMKEKGDIPEGYSVSREKKERFSLILESASTNQTSMYLCASRLATNTGELFFGEGSRLTVL.

The chain couples TRBV25-1 to TRBJ1-1; D call uncertain. The CDR3 has 13 amino acids. Germline V gene lookup returns CDR1 MGHDK and CDR2 SYGVNS. The V gene lost 4 bases and the J gene lost 1 base, with 7 bases spanning the gap. The CDR3 DNA reads as TGTGCCAGCAGTGGAAGACAGAACACTGAAGCTTTCTTT. It specifies CASSGRQNTEAFF.

This chain joins TRBV6-4 and TRBJ1-2; D call uncertain. CDR1 is MRHNA and CDR2 is SNTAGT in the germline V gene. V lost 3 bases and J lost 4, with 12 bases in between. This CDR3 is 14 amino acids long. The CDR3 loop is CASSEDSRGYGYTF. In nucleotides, the CDR3 is TGTGCCAGCAGTGAAGATAGCAGAGGCTATGGCTACACCTTC.

This chain joins TRBV7-2 and TRBJ1-1; D remains unclear. This CDR3 is 13 amino acids long. CDR1 is SGHTA and CDR2 is FQGNSA in the germline V gene. Deletions cut 1 base from V and 1 base from J, with 4 bases between. In DNA, the CDR3 is TGTGCCAGCAGCTTAGGCAGGAACACTGAAGCTTTCTTT. Its protein product is CASSLGRNTEAFF.

The genes are TRBV5-1 and TRBJ2-7; TRBD1 agrees at 10 bases. The CDR3 contains 16 residues. CDR1 and CDR2 from the germline V gene are SGHRS and YFSETQ. The V and J ends lost 4 bases and 3 bases, in that order; junction bases with no gene match: 10. CDR3 region: CASSLAFGTGVYEQYF. Written as DNA, the CDR3 is TGCGCCAGCAGCCTTGCCTTTGGGACAGGGGTCTACGAGCAGTACTTC.

This clone occurred a few times. V and J are TRBV6-6 and TRBJ1-1; unclear D gene. The CDR3 sequence is 12 residues long. Germline lookup yields CDR1 MNHNY and CDR2 SVGAGI (reference sequence). Between the trimmed V and J ends, which lost 4 bases and 3 bases, there was a span of 6 bases. The chain's CDR3 is CASSSEYTEAFF. The CDR3 DNA reads as TGTGCCAGCAGTTCGGAGTACACTGAAGCTTTCTTT.

This sequence joins TRBV28 and TRBJ1-5, with D hard to call. The CDR3 sequence is 14 residues long. Deletions cut 2 bases from V and 3 bases from J, with 8 bases between. Germline lookup yields CDR1 MDHEN and CDR2 SYDVKM. The chain's CDR3 is CASSLVTDNQPQHF. The DNA of the CDR3 is TGTGCCAGCAGTTTAGTTACAGACAATCAGCCCCAGCATTTT.

The gene calls are TRBV5-6 and TRBJ2-7; 7 bases fit TRBD2. Losses at the gene ends were 0 bases for V and 0 bases for J; bases not matched to a gene: 6. Germline V gives CDR1 SGHDT, CDR2 YYEEEE. The CDR3 contains 16 residues. The CDR3 DNA is TGTGCCAGCAGCTTGGTAATCGGGAGGAGCTCCTACGAGCAGTACTTC. This sequence encodes CASSLVIGRSSYEQYF.

This chain connects TRBV28 to TRBJ1-2; possible D gene TRBD1, 5 bases. CDR1 MDHEN and CDR2 SYDVKM come from the germline V gene. The ends were cut back, 8 bases at V and 2 bases at J, with 12 bases in the middle. CDR3 length equals 13 residues. CDR3 sequence (DNA): TGTGCCAGCTGGTCCAAGGGGAACTATGGCTACACCTTC. Protein sequence: CASWSKGNYGYTF.

This clone showed up just once. This chain connects TRBV5-1 to TRBJ2-3; 11 bases fit TRBD2. The germline V gene has CDR1 SGHRS and CDR2 YFSETQ. The V gene end was trimmed by 0 bases and the J gene end by 2 bases; junction bases not matched to a gene: 8. This CDR3 has 18 residues. The CDR3 bases are TGCGCCAGCAGCTTGGGGCTCCGACTAGCGGGAATCACAGATACGCAGTATTTT. Translated, it gives CASSLGLRLAGITDTQYF. The full variable domain, its missing parts supplied by reference TRBV5-1 and TRBJ2-3, is KAGVTQTPRYLIKTRGQQVTLSCSPISGHRSVSWYQQTPGQGLQFLFEYFSETQRNKGNFPGRFSGRQFSNSRSEMNVSTLELGDSALYLCASSLGLRLAGITDTQYFGPGTRLTVL.

The genes are TRBV19 and TRBJ2-6, with 9 bases matching TRBD1. Trimming cost V 5 bases and J 0 bases; bases outside gene matches: 8. Germline CDR1 is LNHDA and CDR2 is SQIVND (reference sequence). CDR3 length equals 18 residues. The CDR3 DNA reads as TGTGCCAGTAGTCTGTGGACAGGGGTGAGCTCTGGGGCCAACGTCCTGACTTTC. Amino acid sequence: CASSLWTGVSSGANVLTF.

This clone was observed a few times. The chain couples TRBV5-4 to TRBJ1-2; unclear D gene. V was cut by 1 base and J by 3 bases, with 13 bases left in between. This CDR3 is 15 amino acids long. CDR1 and CDR2 (germline): SGHNT, YYREEE (reference sequence). CDR3 DNA: TGTGCCAGCAGCTTGTTACGGCAGGCGTACTATGGCTACACCTTC. Its translation is CASSLLRQAYYGYTF.

The rearrangement uses TRBV11-3 and TRBJ2-1; the match to TRBD2 covers 8 bases. Germline V gene data show CDR1 as SGHNT and CDR2 as YENEEA. CDR3 size: 14 residues. With 5 bases clipped from V and 7 bases from J, the junction kept 7 bases outside the gene matches. DNA of the CDR3: TGTGCCAGCAGCCCCGGGACTAGATGGAATGAGCAGTTCTTC. This gives the protein CASSPGTRWNEQFF.

V usage is TRBV10-2 and J usage is TRBJ2-7, with D possibly TRBD2 on 5 matching bases. This CDR3 region has 11 residues. Germline CDR1 is WSHSY and CDR2 is SAAADI. Deletions cut 10 bases from V and 5 bases from J, with 12 bases between. CDR3 protein: CATSGGNEQYF. CDR3 nucleotides: TGCGCCACCTCCGGAGGAAACGAGCAGTACTTC.

The rearrangement links TRBV29-1 to TRBJ2-7, with 9 bases identical to TRBD1. CDR1 and CDR2 (germline): SQVTM, ANQGSEA. V was pared by 4 bases and J by 6 bases, with 7 bases of the junction left unmatched. The CDR3 consists of 13 residues. The CDR3 DNA reads as TGCAGCGTTGCGAACAGGGGGCAGGGCGAGCAGTACTTC. This encodes CSVANRGQGEQYF.

The CDR3 sequence is CASSQDNNSEKLFF. As DNA, the CDR3 is TGCGCCAGCAGCCAAGATAATAATAGTGAAAAACTGTTTTTT. The chain recombines TRBV4-1 with TRBJ1-4; D is unclear. Trimming shortened V by 0 bases and J by 7 bases, and 9 bases separated the two germline ends. The CDR3 runs 14 residues. CDR1 and CDR2 (germline): MGHRA, YSYEKL.

The chain is built from TRBV29-1 and TRBJ2-1; maybe TRBD1 (5 bases). Germline CDR1 SQVTM, CDR2 ANQGSEA. The CDR3 is 12 amino acids. Trimming pared 6 bases from V and 7 bases from J, leaving 13 bases between. The CDR3 DNA follows: TGCAGCGTCCTCGACAGTGAGAATGAGCAGTTCTTC. Its translation is CSVLDSENEQFF.

V usage is TRBV25-1 and J usage is TRBJ2-2, with D possibly TRBD1 on 5 matching bases. Germline V lookup: CDR1 MGHDK, CDR2 SYGVNS. V was shortened by 4 bases and J by 0 bases, with 6 bases between the two germline ends. CDR3 size: 14 residues. The chain's CDR3 is CASSVTANTGELFF. CDR3 nucleotides: TGTGCCAGCAGTGTGACAGCGAACACCGGGGAGCTGTTTTTT.